Each of the 13 T cell receptor beta chains below was sequenced from the same sample in a study of shared clonotypes between healthy human individuals. Naivety among CD8 cells was defined by CD45RO negativity and positive CCR7 selection, thereby excluding terminally differentiated effector memory CD45RA+ cells. Measured with immunoSEQ multiplex PCR; TCRdb has only the in-frame clones, and not every one. Of around 2.1 million clones in the sample, approximately 94% were seen once. The sequenced sample was naive CD8+ T cells from PBMCs. The receptors were gathered from a man aged 18 to 30 in good health. Some clones in this sample may be carry-over from other donors' samples.

The chain recombines TRBV7-2 with TRBJ2-5; 10 positions match TRBD1. This CDR3 is built from 17 residues. Germline V gene data show CDR1 as SGHTA and CDR2 as FQGNSA. Unmatched junction bases numbered 8, after V lost 0 bases and J lost 4 bases. The DNA for the CDR3 is TGTGCCAGCAGCTTAGCGGGACAGGGGAGGGGACGAGAGACCCAGTACTTC. Translation gives CASSLAGQGRGRETQYF.

This rearrangement joins TRBV6-1 to TRBJ1-5; TRBD1 might be the D (5 bases). This CDR3 spans 15 amino acids. V was trimmed by 4 bases and J by 0 bases, leaving 10 bases between them. Looked up from germline, CDR1 is MNHNS and CDR2 is SASEGT. In DNA form, the CDR3 reads TGTGCCAGCAGTGGAAGGGGTTATAGCAATCAGCCCCAGCATTTT. Translating it yields CASSGRGYSNQPQHF.

Concerning this clone itself: This CDR3 is also generated by other DNA sequences in the sample. The chain links TRBV7-8 to TRBJ2-3; tentative D call: TRBD2 (5 bases). This CDR3 contains 15 residues. Germline CDR1 is SGHVS and CDR2 is FQNEAQ. V was cut by 1 base and J by 0 bases, with 8 bases left in between. CDR3 sequence reads: CASSLVGGSTDTQYF. In nucleotides, the CDR3 is TGTGCCAGCAGCTTAGTCGGCGGGAGCACAGATACGCAGTATTTT.

This chain's CDR3 is CSVEAGLAGIYEQYF. The DNA of the CDR3 is TGCAGCGTTGAAGCGGGACTAGCGGGAATCTACGAGCAGTACTTC. The V gene is TRBV29-1, the J gene TRBJ2-7, with 13 positions matching TRBD2. Per germline, CDR1 SQVTM and CDR2 ANQGSEA. The CDR3 is made up of 15 amino acids. The V segment lost 1 base and the J segment 3 bases; nucleotides outside the gene matches: 3.

The chain joins TRBV11-2 to TRBJ1-3, with a possible D match to TRBD1 (5 bases). This CDR3 is built from 13 residues. Germline loops: CDR1 SGHAT, CDR2 FQNNGV. Trimming pared 5 bases from V and 8 bases from J, leaving 13 bases between. The CDR3 coding sequence is TGTGCCAGCAGCCCGCCCGGGGGGTACACCATATATTTT. Its translation is CASSPPGGYTIYF.

The chain employs TRBV4-3 and TRBJ2-7; D is undetermined. Trimming took 0 bases from V and 7 from J, leaving 10 bases between them. This CDR3 spans 13 amino acids. Germline CDR1 LGHNA, CDR2 YSLEER. In nucleotides, the CDR3 is TGCGCCAGCAGCCAAGATGACGGAATGGAGCAGTACTTC. Amino acids: CASSQDDGMEQYF.

This clone was detected once. A read error may produce the germline difference seen at one junction end. This chain links TRBV13 with TRBJ1-2, with D perhaps matching TRBD1 (5 bases). Per germline, CDR1 PRHDT and CDR2 FYEKMQ (reference sequence). There are 15 residues in the CDR3. The CDR3 DNA is TGTGCCAGCAGCCTAGGACGGGACGTGAACTATGGCTACACCTTC. Amino acids: CASSLGRDVNYGYTF.

This chain uses TRBV10-1 with TRBJ2-3; tentative D call: TRBD2 (6 bases). Germline CDR1 WNHNN, CDR2 SYGVQD (reference sequence). CDR3 length: 14 amino acids. Between the trimmed V and J ends, which lost 6 bases and 2 bases, there was a span of 12 bases. This chain's CDR3 is CASRETRSTDTQYF. The CDR3 nucleotides are TGCGCCAGCAGGGAGACTAGATCCACAGATACGCAGTATTTT.

The chain is built from TRBV7-9 and TRBJ2-7, with TRBD2 as a possible D gene (7 bases). The germline V and J ends were trimmed by 2 bases and 7 bases, with 12 bases remaining between them. CDR3 size: 13 residues. Germline-derived CDR1 and CDR2 are SEHNR and FQNEAQ (reference sequence). CDR3 amino acids: CASSLKGGEEQYF. As DNA, the CDR3 is TGTGCCAGCAGCTTAAAGGGGGGGGAAGAGCAGTACTTC.

The gene calls are TRBV4-1 and TRBJ2-3; TRBD2 aligns across 7 bases. V was pared by 2 bases and J by 5 bases, with 10 bases of the junction left unmatched. The CDR3 has 16 residues. Germline loops: CDR1 MGHRA, CDR2 YSYEKL. The CDR3 nucleotides read TGCGCCAGCAGCCAACTCCTAGCGGAGAAAGTAGATACGCAGTATTTT. The encoded protein is CASSQLLAEKVDTQYF.

This chain connects TRBV4-1 to TRBJ2-4; no clear D gene. CDR1 is MGHRA and CDR2 is YSYEKL in the germline V gene. This CDR3 is 17 amino acids long. Deletions cut 5 bases from V and 4 bases from J, with 21 bases between. CDR3 protein: CASSSPHATASKNIQYF. The CDR3 nucleotides are TGCGCCAGCAGCTCGCCCCACGCCACGGCCTCAAAAAACATTCAGTACTTC.

This clone occurred once. The chain employs TRBV19 and TRBJ2-4, with TRBD1 as a possible D gene (6 bases). The ends were cut back, 9 bases at V and 2 bases at J, with 8 bases in the middle. CDR3 length: 12 residues. The germline V gene has CDR1 LNHDA and CDR2 SQIVND (reference sequence). In DNA form, the CDR3 reads TGTGCCAGCAGGGGCTCCAAAAACATTCAGTACTTC. This gives the protein CASRGSKNIQYF.

The rearrangement uses TRBV7-9 and TRBJ2-7, with TRBD1 identical over 10 bases. Trimming removed 2 bases from V and 5 bases from J; junction bases left unmatched: 6. Germline V gene sequence: CDR1 SEHNR, CDR2 FQNEAQ (reference sequence). This CDR3 contains 15 residues. In DNA, the CDR3 is TGTGCCAGCAGCTTATCCGGGACAGGGGCCCACGAGCAGTACTTC. Its translation is CASSLSGTGAHEQYF.